This TCR beta chain was found in a study of control samples from healthy donors and cancer patients. Measured with immunoSEQ multiplex PCR; TCRdb has only the in-frame clones, and not every one. The data contain around 110,000 clones, more than 85% of them singletons. The CDR3 runs to 14 residues. Germline values: CDR1 MNHEY, CDR2 SVGAGI. Losses at the gene ends were 8 bases for V and 6 bases for J; bases not matched to a gene: 6. The receptor was isolated from a man between 25 and 39 years old in good health. The chain links TRBV6-5 to TRBJ2-3; 12 nucleotides agree with TRBD2. The specimen sequenced was blood. CDR3 bases: TGTGCCAGCGGACTAGCGGGGCCCCTGGATACGCAGTATTTT. This codes for CASGLAGPLDTQYF.